A single sample is the source of the 25 T cell receptor beta chains below, sequenced in a study of T cell clonotyping in hematopoietic cell transplantation. TCRdb's copy holds only in-frame clones and misses some; the assay was immunoSEQ multiplex PCR. The sample holds fewer than 25,000 clones, under 90% seen once. Indicated time point: recipient sample about 28 days before transplant, after cytoreduction. The material was peripheral blood mononuclear cells, obtained before stem cell transplant. Receptor source: a young man with biphenotypic leukemia. Some clones in this sample may be carry-over from other donors' samples.

The chain couples TRBV6-1 to TRBJ1-1; D may be TRBD1 (6 bases). The CDR3 length is 14 residues. V shed 6 bases and J shed 0 bases, with 11 bases lying between them. Per germline, CDR1 MNHNS and CDR2 SASEGT. CDR3 in amino acids: CASRGDTLNTEAFF. DNA of the CDR3: TGTGCCAGCAGGGGGGACACCTTGAACACTGAAGCTTTCTTT.

V is TRBV11-2 and J is TRBJ2-7; 10 positions match TRBD1. Germline values: CDR1 SGHAT, CDR2 FQNNGV. V was clipped by 0 bases and J by 3 bases; unmatched bases: 8. The CDR3 runs to 17 residues. The CDR3 DNA is TGTGCCAGCAGCTTAGACTTGCGGGACAGGGGATTCTACGAGCAGTACTTC. Its translation is CASSLDLRDRGFYEQYF.

This clone has only one observation. J is TRBJ2-7 and V is TRBV7-2, with 7 bases fitting TRBD2. The junction had 5 bases not matched to a gene; V was cut back by 6 bases and J by 0 bases. Germline CDR1 reads SGHTA; CDR2 reads FQGNSA. CDR3 length: 14 residues. The CDR3 coding sequence is TGTGCCAGCAGGGCGGGCGGGAGCTCCTACGAGCAGTACTTC. This codes for CASRAGGSSYEQYF.

V gene TRBV7-9 combines with J gene TRBJ1-1; tentatively, D is TRBD1 (5 bases). In germline, CDR1 is SEHNR, CDR2 FQNEAQ (reference sequence). The CDR3 consists of 14 residues. V was clipped by 6 bases and J by 6 bases, with 17 bases between them. The CDR3 here is CASSSGAPDAEAFF. Here the CDR3 DNA reads TGTGCCAGCAGTTCTGGGGCACCAGACGCTGAAGCTTTCTTT.

This chain joins TRBV6-5 and TRBJ2-1; 7 nucleotides match TRBD2. Germline V gene sequence: CDR1 MNHEY, CDR2 SVGAGI. The V segment lost 5 bases and the J segment 9 bases; nucleotides outside the gene matches: 10. This CDR3 is built from 14 residues. Written as DNA, the CDR3 is TGTGCCAGCAGTCCTTTCCAGCGGGAAGGTGAGCAGTTCTTC. Protein product: CASSPFQREGEQFF.

The V call is TRBV6-5, the J call TRBJ1-2; a possible D gene is TRBD1 (5 bases). Trimming pared 6 bases from V and 6 bases from J, leaving 14 bases between. There are 13 residues in the CDR3. In germline, CDR1 is MNHEY, CDR2 SVGAGI. The CDR3 loop is CASSRGTSHGYTF. In nucleotides, the CDR3 is TGTGCCAGCAGCCGCGGGACGTCCCATGGCTACACCTTC.

The chain employs TRBV7-2 and TRBJ2-1; 9 bases line up with TRBD2. The V gene end was trimmed by 6 bases and the J gene end by 7 bases; junction bases not matched to a gene: 13. This CDR3 region has 16 residues. Germline CDR1 and CDR2: SGHTA and FQGNSA. This chain's CDR3 is CASRSTSGPTGNEQFF. DNA of the CDR3: TGTGCCAGCAGGTCGACTAGCGGCCCTACGGGTAATGAGCAGTTCTTC.

The rearrangement joins TRBV6-6 to TRBJ1-2, with TRBD1 matching over 8 bases. V lost 6 bases and J lost 8; bases outside the gene matches: 8. The CDR3 length is 13 residues. Germline V gene lookup returns CDR1 MNHNY and CDR2 SVGAGI (reference sequence). The CDR3 DNA is TGTGCCAGCAGCGGTATCGGGACAGGAGGCTACACCTTC. It yields the protein CASSGIGTGGYTF.

V and J are TRBV29-1 and TRBJ2-1; 7 positions match TRBD2. Germline lookup yields CDR1 SQVTM and CDR2 ANQGSEA. J was trimmed by 3 bases and V by 8 bases; bases with no gene match: 7. The CDR3 length is 13 residues. The CDR3 loop is CSTQGGVYNEQFF. CDR3 nucleotides: TGCAGCACCCAGGGAGGGGTCTACAATGAGCAGTTCTTC.

This clone was seen a single time. V gene TRBV7-5 combines with J gene TRBJ1-2. TRBV7-5 is reported as a pseudogene. The CDR3 is made up of 16 amino acids. CDR3 bases: TGTGCCAGAAGCTTCGATATGTTGCTTAAGGGTAATGGCTACACCTTC. Residues: CARSFDMLLKGNGYTF.

The V gene is TRBV6-5, the J gene TRBJ2-5, with D possibly matching TRBD2 (6 bases). Trimming took 3 bases from V and 5 from J, leaving 13 bases between them. There are 14 residues in the CDR3. Germline lookup yields CDR1 MNHEY and CDR2 SVGAGI. The CDR3: CASSYRRGWETQYF. The DNA for the CDR3 is TGTGCCAGCAGTTATCGGAGGGGCTGGGAGACCCAGTACTTC.

The V call is TRBV11-3, the J call TRBJ2-2; 8 bases agree with TRBD2. Germline CDR1 reads SGHNT; CDR2 reads YENEEA. CDR3 length equals 15 residues. Germline trimming cut 6 bases from V and 7 bases from J; bases unmatched to any gene: 10. The CDR3 protein is CASSSLAGSSGELFF. As DNA, the CDR3 is TGTGCCAGCAGTTCCCTAGCGGGTTCGAGCGGGGAGCTGTTTTTT. The full variable domain, completed using reference TRBV11-3 and TRBJ2-2, is EAGVVQSPRYKIIEKKQPVAFWCNPISGHNTLYWYLQNLGQGPELLIRYENEEAVDDSQLPKDRFSAERLKGVDSTLKIQPAELGDSAVYLCASSSLAGSSGELFFGEGSRLTVL.

This chain joins TRBV6-5 and TRBJ2-7, with D possibly being TRBD1 (6 bases). Germline CDR1 MNHEY, CDR2 SVGAGI. With 11 bases removed from V and 6 bases from J, the gap between germline ends came to 20 bases. The CDR3 extends over 13 amino acids. The CDR3 loop is CAARAGESGEQYF. Here the CDR3 DNA reads TGTGCCGCCAGGGCAGGGGAGAGCGGCGAGCAGTACTTC.

The chain's CDR3 is CASSRGHSNNSPLHF. In DNA, the CDR3 is TGTGCCAGCAGCCGAGGACACTCAAATAATTCACCCCTCCACTTT. V is TRBV27 and J is TRBJ1-6; TRBD1 is a possible D gene (5 bases). The CDR3 length is 15 residues. Germline values: CDR1 MNHEY, CDR2 SMNVEV (reference sequence). The V gene lost 6 bases and the J gene lost 5 bases, with 14 bases spanning the gap.

The chain has TRBV6-1 and TRBJ2-7; 7 positions agree with TRBD2. This CDR3 region has 12 residues. The V segment lost 11 bases and the J segment 3 bases; nucleotides outside the gene matches: 7. The germline gives CDR1 MNHNS, CDR2 SASEGT. The CDR3 sequence is CAGGGIYYEQYF. In DNA form, the CDR3 reads TGTGCCGGGGGGGGGATATACTACGAGCAGTACTTC.

V gene TRBV7-3 combines with J gene TRBJ2-7; possible D gene TRBD2, 6 bases. CDR1 SGHTA and CDR2 FQGTGA come from the germline V gene. V was clipped by 5 bases and J by 2 bases, with 13 bases between them. The CDR3 totals 14 residues. This chain's CDR3 is CASSPGVFPYEQYF. As DNA, the CDR3 is TGTGCCAGCAGCCCGGGGGTCTTTCCCTACGAGCAGTACTTC.

J is TRBJ1-1 and V is TRBV30, with D maybe TRBD1 (5 bases). With 3 bases removed from V and 4 bases from J, the gap between germline ends came to 12 bases. Per the germline V gene, CDR1 is GTSNPN and CDR2 is SVGIG (reference sequence). This CDR3 region has 13 residues. DNA for the CDR3: TGTGCCTGGAGACACGGGACGGTCACTGAAGCTTTCTTT. Protein sequence: CAWRHGTVTEAFF.

This clone has a handful of counts. The chain's CDR3 is CASSFDANYGYTF. As DNA, the CDR3 is TGTGCCAGCAGCTTCGATGCTAACTATGGCTACACCTTC. The chain employs TRBV7-9 and TRBJ1-2; D unresolved. The CDR3 totals 13 residues. Germline-derived CDR1 and CDR2 are SEHNR and FQNEAQ (reference sequence). V was cut by 3 bases and J by 0 bases, with 5 bases left in between.

The gene calls are TRBV5-6 and TRBJ1-1, with D maybe TRBD1 (6 bases). Germline values: CDR1 SGHDT, CDR2 YYEEEE. V shed 3 bases and J shed 1 base, with 16 bases lying between them. The CDR3 sequence is 16 residues long. The chain's CDR3 is CASSSDGGQRNTEAFF. The CDR3, as DNA: TGTGCCAGCAGCTCTGATGGGGGGCAAAGGAACACTGAAGCTTTCTTT.

The chain links TRBV6-5 to TRBJ1-1; D gene ambiguous. Germline CDR1 reads MNHEY; CDR2 reads SVGAGI. This CDR3 region has 13 residues. V was clipped by 2 bases and J by 4 bases, with 8 bases between them. The CDR3 DNA is TGTGCCAGCAGTTACGACCCAATCACTGAAGCTTTCTTT. It codes for CASSYDPITEAFF.

This clone was seen a single time. The V gene is TRBV6-5, the J gene TRBJ1-2; perhaps TRBD1 as D (6 bases). The CDR3 consists of 14 residues. Germline assignment: CDR1 MNHEY and CDR2 SVGAGI. Between the trimmed V and J ends, which lost 5 bases and 4 bases, there was a span of 14 bases. The CDR3 DNA follows: TGTGCCAGCAGTCTATTGGGACACATCTATGGCTACACCTTC. Translation gives CASSLLGHIYGYTF.

The chain couples TRBV6-5 to TRBJ1-4, with no clear D. The V and J ends lost 0 bases and 7 bases respectively, with 15 bases between them. CDR1 is MNHEY, CDR2 SVGAGI, per germline. The CDR3 is 16 amino acids. The CDR3 DNA reads as TGTGCCAGCAGTTACTCCCGGCAGTCTAGGTTTGAAAAACTGTTTTTT. Translated, it gives CASSYSRQSRFEKLFF.

This clone was found once. This chain joins TRBV6-5 and TRBJ1-5, with D tentatively TRBD1 (5 bases). CDR3 length equals 14 residues. CDR1 and CDR2 from the germline V gene are MNHEY and SVGAGI. Trimming took 3 bases from V and 6 from J, leaving 12 bases between them. The CDR3 DNA sequence: TGTGCCAGCAGTTATCGGGCAGGGTCTCAGCCCCAGCATTTT. This sequence encodes CASSYRAGSQPQHF.

The chain employs TRBV19 and TRBJ2-7; D is unclear. The germline V and J ends were trimmed by 3 bases and 6 bases, with 12 bases remaining between them. The germline V gene has CDR1 LNHDA and CDR2 SQIVND (reference sequence). The CDR3 loop spans 13 amino acids. Here the CDR3 reads CASSIGLVGEQYF. In nucleotides, the CDR3 is TGTGCCAGTAGTATTGGGCTAGTTGGCGAGCAGTACTTC.

This clone was detected only once. The chain uses TRBV2 and TRBJ2-7, with 9 positions matching TRBD1. CDR1 is SNHLY and CDR2 is FYNNEI in the germline V gene. The CDR3 consists of 13 residues. V lost 9 bases to trimming and J lost 3 bases; unmatched junction nucleotides: 6. CDR3 in amino acids: CASRTGVIYEQYF. For the CDR3, the DNA is TGTGCCAGTCGGACAGGGGTAATCTACGAGCAGTACTTC.